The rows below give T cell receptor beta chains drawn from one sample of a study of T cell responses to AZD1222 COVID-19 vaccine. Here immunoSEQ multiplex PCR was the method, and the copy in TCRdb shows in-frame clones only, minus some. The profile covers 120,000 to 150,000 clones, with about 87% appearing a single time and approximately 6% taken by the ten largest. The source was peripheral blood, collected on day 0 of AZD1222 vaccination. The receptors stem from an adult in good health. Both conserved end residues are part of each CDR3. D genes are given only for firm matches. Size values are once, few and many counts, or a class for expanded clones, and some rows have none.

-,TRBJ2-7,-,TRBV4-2,CASSQDADYRYEQYF,TGTGCCAGCAGCCAAGATGCAGACTACCGCTACGAGCAGTACTTC
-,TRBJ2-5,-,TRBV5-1,CASSLVDPRRLRGTQYF,TGCGCCAGCAGCTTGGTTGACCCGAGACGGCTTCGGGGGACCCAGTACTTC
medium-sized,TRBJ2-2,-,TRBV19,CASSIVGGTGELFF,TGTGCCAGTAGTATAGTCGGGGGTACCGGGGAGCTGTTTTTT
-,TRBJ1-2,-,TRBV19,CASRGDNYGYTF,TGTGCCAGCAGGGGTGATAACTATGGCTACACCTTC
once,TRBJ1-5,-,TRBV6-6,CASGDMRMQPQHF,TGTGCCAGCGGGGACATGAGGATGCAGCCCCAGCATTTT
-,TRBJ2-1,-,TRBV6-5,CASGPGGSLYNEQFF,TGTGCCAGCGGTCCTGGCGGGTCTCTATACAATGAGCAGTTCTTC
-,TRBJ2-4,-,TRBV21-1,CATDFKNIQYF,TGTGCGACCGATTTCAAAAACATTCAGTACTTC
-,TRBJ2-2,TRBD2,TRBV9,CASSLTTSGANTGELFF,TGTGCCAGCAGCTTGACGACTAGCGGGGCGAACACCGGGGAGCTGTTTTTT
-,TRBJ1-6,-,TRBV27,CASSFGGRGNSPLHF,TGTGCCAGCAGTTTTGGGGGCAGGGGTAATTCACCCCTCCACTTT
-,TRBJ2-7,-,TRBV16,CASSQSLVEQYF,TGTGCCAGCAGCCAATCGCTTGTCGAGCAGTACTTC
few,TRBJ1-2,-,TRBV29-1,CSVTDGGVHGYTF,TGCAGCGTGACAGACGGAGGGGTCCATGGCTACACCTTC
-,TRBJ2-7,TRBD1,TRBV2,CASREGQASSYEQYF,TGTGCCAGCAGGGAGGGACAGGCTAGCTCCTACGAGCAGTACTTC
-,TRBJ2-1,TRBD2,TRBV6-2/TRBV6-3,CASSYRTSGRYNEQFF,TGTGCCAGCAGTTACAGGACTAGCGGGAGGTACAATGAGCAGTTCTTC
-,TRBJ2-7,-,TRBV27,CASSLGGEQYF,TGTGCCAGCAGTTTAGGGGGCGAGCAGTACTTC
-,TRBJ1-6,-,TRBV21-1,CASSKELKGSPLQYIYNSPLHF,TGTGCCAGCAGCAAAGAATTGAAGGGATCGCCCCTCCAGTATATCTATAATTCACCCCTCCACTTT
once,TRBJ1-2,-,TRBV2,CASSAGRDARGYTF,TGTGCCAGCAGTGCCGGCAGGGATGCGCGAGGCTACACCTTC
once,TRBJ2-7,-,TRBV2,CASSDNGRDEQYF,TGTGCCAGCAGTGATAATGGCCGGGACGAGCAGTACTTC
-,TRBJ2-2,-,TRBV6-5,CASSPTDTGELFF,TGTGCCAGCAGTCCGACGGACACCGGGGAGCTGTTTTTT
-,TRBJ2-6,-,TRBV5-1,CASSFSGANVLTF,TGCGCCAGCAGCTTTTCTGGGGCCAACGTCCTGACTTTC
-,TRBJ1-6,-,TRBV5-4,CASSFSRGALQNSPLHF,TGTGCCAGCAGCTTTTCGAGGGGGGCGCTACAGAATTCACCCCTCCACTTT
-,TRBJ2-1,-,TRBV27,CASSSRTKRSSYNEQFF,TGTGCCAGCAGTAGCAGGACTAAACGAAGCTCCTACAATGAGCAGTTCTTC
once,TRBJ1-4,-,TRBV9,CASSDDEKLFF,TGTGCCAGCAGCGATGATGAAAAACTGTTTTTT
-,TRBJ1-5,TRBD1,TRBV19,CASSRTGDSQPQHF,TGTGCCAGTAGTCGCACAGGGGATAGCCAGCCCCAGCATTTT
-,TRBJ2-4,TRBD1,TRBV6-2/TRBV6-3,CASSYSGDRVPLAKNIQYF,TGTGCCAGCAGTTACTCGGGGGACAGGGTCCCCCTAGCCAAAAACATTCAGTACTTC
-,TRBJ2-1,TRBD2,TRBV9,CASSVGGGRTYNEQFF,TGTGCCAGCAGCGTAGGAGGCGGGAGAACCTACAATGAGCAGTTCTTC
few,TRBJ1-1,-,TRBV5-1,CASSLDLGSALEAFF,TGCGCCAGCAGCTTGGACCTTGGCAGCGCCCTAGAAGCTTTCTTT
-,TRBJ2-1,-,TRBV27,CATVDGGSSYNEQFF,TGTGCCACCGTTGATGGGGGGAGTTCCTACAATGAGCAGTTCTTC
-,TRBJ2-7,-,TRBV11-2,CASSLGSIYEQYF,TGTGCCAGCAGCTTAGGTAGCATCTACGAGCAGTACTTC
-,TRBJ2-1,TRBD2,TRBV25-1,CASSKKGLAGNFDEQFF,TGTGCCAGCAGTAAAAAAGGACTAGCGGGAAATTTCGACGAGCAGTTCTTC
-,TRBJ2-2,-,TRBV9,CASNQQGGYTGELFF,TGTGCCAGCAACCAACAGGGTGGTTACACCGGGGAGCTGTTTTTT
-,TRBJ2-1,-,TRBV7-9,CASSLSHNEQFF,TGTGCCAGCAGCTTGAGCCACAATGAGCAGTTCTTC
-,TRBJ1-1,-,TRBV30,CAWSRPEENTEAFF,TGTGCCTGGAGTAGGCCAGAGGAGAACACTGAAGCTTTCTTT
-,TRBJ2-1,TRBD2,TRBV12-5,CASAPSGKSYNEQFF,TGTGCTAGTGCCCCTAGCGGTAAAAGCTACAATGAGCAGTTCTTC
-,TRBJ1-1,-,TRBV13,CASSPQLGGSTEAFF,TGTGCCAGCAGCCCACAGCTAGGGGGATCCACTGAAGCTTTCTTT
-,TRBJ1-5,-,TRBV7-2,CASSTVTGYNQPQHF,TGTGCCAGCAGCACAGTCACAGGCTACAATCAGCCCCAGCATTTT
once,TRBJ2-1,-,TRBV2,CASSLWPSSYNEQFF,TGTGCCAGCAGTTTATGGCCCAGCTCCTACAATGAGCAGTTCTTC